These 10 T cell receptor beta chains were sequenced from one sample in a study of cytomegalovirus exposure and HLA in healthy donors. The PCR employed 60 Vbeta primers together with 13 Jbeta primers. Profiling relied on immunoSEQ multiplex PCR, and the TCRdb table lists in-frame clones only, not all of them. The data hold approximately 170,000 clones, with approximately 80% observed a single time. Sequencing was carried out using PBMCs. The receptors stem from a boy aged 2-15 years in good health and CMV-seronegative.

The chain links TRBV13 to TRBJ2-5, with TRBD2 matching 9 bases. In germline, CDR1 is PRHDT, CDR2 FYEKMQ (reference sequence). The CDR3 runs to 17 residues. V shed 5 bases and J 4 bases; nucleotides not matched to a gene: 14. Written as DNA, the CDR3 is TGTGCCAGCAGCACTGAACACCGGCGGGGGGGCCGAGAGACCCAGTACTTC. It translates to CASSTEHRRGGRETQYF.

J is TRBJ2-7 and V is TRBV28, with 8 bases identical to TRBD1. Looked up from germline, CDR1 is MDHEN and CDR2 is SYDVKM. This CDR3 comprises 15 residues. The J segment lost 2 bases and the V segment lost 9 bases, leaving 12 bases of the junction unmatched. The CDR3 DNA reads TGTGCCAGTCGTACTTCGGACAGGGCCCCCTACGAGCAGTACGTC. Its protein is CASRTSDRAPYEQYV.

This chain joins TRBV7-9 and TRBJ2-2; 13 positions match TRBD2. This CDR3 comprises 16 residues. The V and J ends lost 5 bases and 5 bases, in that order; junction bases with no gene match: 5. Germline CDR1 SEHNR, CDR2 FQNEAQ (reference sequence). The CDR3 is CASSPGLAGLTGELFF. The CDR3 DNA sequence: TGTGCCAGCAGCCCGGGACTAGCGGGATTAACCGGGGAGCTGTTTTTT. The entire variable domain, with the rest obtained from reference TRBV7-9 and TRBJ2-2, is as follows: DTGVSQNPRHKITKRGQNVTFRCDPISEHNRLYWYRQTLGQGPEFLTYFQNEAQLEKSRLLSDRFSAERPKGSFSTLEIQRTEQGDSAMYLCASSPGLAGLTGELFFGEGSRLTVL.

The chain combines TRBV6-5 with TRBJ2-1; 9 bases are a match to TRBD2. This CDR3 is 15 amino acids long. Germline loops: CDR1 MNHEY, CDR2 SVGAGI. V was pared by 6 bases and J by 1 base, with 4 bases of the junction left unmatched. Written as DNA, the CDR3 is TGTGCCAGCAGGGACAGCGGGGGGTCCTACAATGAGCAGTTCTTC. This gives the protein CASRDSGGSYNEQFF.

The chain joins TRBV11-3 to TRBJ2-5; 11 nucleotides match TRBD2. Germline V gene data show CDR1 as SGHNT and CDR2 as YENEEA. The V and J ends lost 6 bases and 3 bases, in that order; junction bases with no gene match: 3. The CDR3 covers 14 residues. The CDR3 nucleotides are TGTGCCAGCAGTCATAGCGGGAGGGAAGAGACCCAGTACTTC. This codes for CASSHSGREETQYF.

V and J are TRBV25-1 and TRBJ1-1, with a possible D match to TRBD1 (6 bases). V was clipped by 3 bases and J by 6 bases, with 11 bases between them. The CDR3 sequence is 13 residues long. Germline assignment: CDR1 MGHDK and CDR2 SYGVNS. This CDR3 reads CASSDGRGSEAFF. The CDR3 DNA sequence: TGTGCCAGCAGTGACGGGAGGGGGTCTGAAGCTTTCTTT.

The CDR3 DNA sequence: TGTGCCAGCAGTCTGGGACAGGGGTATTCACCCCTCCACTTT. Protein sequence: CASSLGQGYSPLHF. This sequence joins TRBV25-1 and TRBJ1-6; 10 bases match TRBD1. The CDR3 runs 14 residues. With 5 bases clipped from V and 8 bases from J, the junction kept 3 bases outside the gene matches. Germline lookup yields CDR1 MGHDK and CDR2 SYGVNS. Drawing the rest from reference TRBV25-1 and TRBJ1-6, the complete variable domain is EADIYQTPRYLVIGTGKKITLECSQTMGHDKMYWYQQDPGMELHLIHYSYGVNSTEKGDLSSESTVSRIRTEHFPLTLESARPSHTSQYLCASSLGQGYSPLHFGNGTRLTVT.

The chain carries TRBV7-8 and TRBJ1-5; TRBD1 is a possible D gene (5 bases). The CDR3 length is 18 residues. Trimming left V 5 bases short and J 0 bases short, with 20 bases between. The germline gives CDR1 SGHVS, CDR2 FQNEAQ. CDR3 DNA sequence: TGTGCCAGCAGCGCCTCAGGCAGGGCCGATTATAGCAATCAGCCCCAGCATTTT. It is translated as CASSASGRADYSNQPQHF.

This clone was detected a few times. CDR3 in amino acids: CASSQDSRDSPLHF. In nucleotides, the CDR3 is TGCGCCAGCAGCCAAGATAGTCGTGATTCACCCCTCCACTTT. The chain is built from TRBV4-1 and TRBJ1-6, with unresolved D. With 0 bases removed from V and 8 bases from J, the gap between germline ends came to 8 bases. The germline V gene encodes CDR1 MGHRA and CDR2 YSYEKL. CDR3 length equals 14 residues.

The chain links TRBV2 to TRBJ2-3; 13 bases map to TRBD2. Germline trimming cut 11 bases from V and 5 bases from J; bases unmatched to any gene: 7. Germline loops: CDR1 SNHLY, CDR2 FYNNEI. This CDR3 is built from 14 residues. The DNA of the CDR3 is TGTGCCGTCCGACTAGCGGGGGGTATAGATACGCAGTATTTT. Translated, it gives CAVRLAGGIDTQYF.